This T cell receptor beta chain was sequenced during a study of cytomegalovirus exposure and HLA in healthy donors. Overall study findings and caveats: As a later analysis showed, several of the most significant clusters appeared to be linked to common viral pathogens. In a later analysis, HLA-associated TCR beta chains were more clonally expanded than equally common others.

A note on this clone: Its antigen is not identified.

The PCR had 60 Vbeta and 13 Jbeta primers. The repertoire was sequenced with immunoSEQ multiplex PCR; TCRdb's copy has only in-frame clones and lacks some. The repertoire holds some 200,000 clones, over 80% seen once, with roughly 0.71% in the top ten. The CDR3 runs 13 residues. CDR1 is KGHSH, CDR2 LQKENI, per germline. Unmatched junction bases numbered 6, after V lost 3 bases and J lost 8 bases. Sequences were obtained from PBMCs. This receptor was taken from a boy between 2 and 10 years old in good health and CMV-seronegative. J is TRBJ1-1 and V is TRBV18; 7 nucleotides line up with TRBD1. The CDR3 reads CASSPGQGVEAFF. The CDR3 coding sequence is TGTGCCAGCTCACCGGGGCAGGGGGTAGAAGCTTTCTTT. Together with reference TRBV18 and TRBJ1-1, the CDR3 gives the full variable domain: NAGVMQNPRHLVRRRGQEARLRCSPMKGHSHVYWYRQLPEEGLKFMVYLQKENIIDESGMPKERFSAEFPKEGPSILRIQQVVRGDSAAYFCASSPGQGVEAFFGQGTRLTVV.